Below, one TCR beta chain is given with its context. The length of the CDR3 is 12 residues. The germline V gene encodes CDR1 SGHNT and CDR2 YENEEA. V was trimmed by 2 bases and J by 5 bases, leaving 4 bases between them. This record comes from a study of blood T cell repertoires in COVID-19. Overall study context: The samples span acute and convalescent COVID-19 from the United States, Italy and Spain. From T cells, B-cell-depleted T cells, or PBMCs came the material, which was cDNA or gDNA.

In the authors' workflow: Estimated nucleated cell counts came from reference gene primer amplification. Measured with immunoSEQ multiplex PCR; TCRdb has only the in-frame clones, and not every one. Clone size and the V and J calls come from that table; the DNA yielded D and trimming. In the table there are 80,000 to 100,000 clones, approximately 81% of which are singletons. The chain combines TRBV11-3 with TRBJ2-1; no clear D. The sample comprised peripheral blood. This receptor was obtained from a man in his 60s with acute or convalescent COVID-19. Here the CDR3 reads CASSLFNNEQFF. The CDR3 DNA reads TGTGCCAGCAGCTTATTTAACAATGAGCAGTTCTTC.